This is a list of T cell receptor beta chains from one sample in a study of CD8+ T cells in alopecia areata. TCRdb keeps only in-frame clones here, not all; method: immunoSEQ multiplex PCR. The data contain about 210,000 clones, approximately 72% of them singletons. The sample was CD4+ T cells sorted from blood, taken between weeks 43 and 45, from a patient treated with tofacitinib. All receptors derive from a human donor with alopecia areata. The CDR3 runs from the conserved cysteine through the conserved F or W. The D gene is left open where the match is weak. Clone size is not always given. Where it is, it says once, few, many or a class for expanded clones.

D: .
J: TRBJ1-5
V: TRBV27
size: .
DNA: TGTGCCAGCAGCCCCCCCGGACTAAACAATCAGCCCCAGCATTTT
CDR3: CASSPPGLNNQPQHF

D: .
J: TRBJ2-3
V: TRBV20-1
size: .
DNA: TGCAGTGCTGAACTAGAGAATACGCAGTATTTT
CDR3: CSAELENTQYF

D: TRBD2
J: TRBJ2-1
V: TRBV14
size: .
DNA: TGTGCCAGCAGCCAAAGCGGGGGGCCCTACAATGAGCAGTTCTTC
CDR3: CASSQSGGPYNEQFF

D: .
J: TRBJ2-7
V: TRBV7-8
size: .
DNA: TGTGCCAGCAGCTTAAGGTCGGCTGGGTTCTACGAGCAGTACTTC
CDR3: CASSLRSAGFYEQYF

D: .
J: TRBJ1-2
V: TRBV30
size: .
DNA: TGTGCCTGGAGTCTGAGAGGGGGATATGGCTACACCTTC
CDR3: CAWSLRGGYGYTF

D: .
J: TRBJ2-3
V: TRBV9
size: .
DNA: TGTGCCAGCAGCACCCGGGGATCCACAGATACGCAGTATTTT
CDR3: CASSTRGSTDTQYF

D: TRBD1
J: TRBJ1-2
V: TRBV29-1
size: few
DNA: TGCAGCGTTGATCCACAGGGGGCTGGGGGCTACACCTTC
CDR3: CSVDPQGAGGYTF

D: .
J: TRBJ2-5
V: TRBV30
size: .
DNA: TGTGCCTGGGGCTTTGGGGGACAAGAGACCCAGTACTTC
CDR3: CAWGFGGQETQYF

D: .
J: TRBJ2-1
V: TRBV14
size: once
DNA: TGTGCCAGCAGCCAAGGGGGTAGACAGCAGTTCTTC
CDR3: CASSQGGRQQFF

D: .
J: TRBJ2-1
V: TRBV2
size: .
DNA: TGTGCCAGCAGACAGGGTCCCCATGAGCAGTTCTTC
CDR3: CASRQGPHEQFF

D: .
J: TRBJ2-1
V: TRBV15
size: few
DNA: TGTGCCACCAGCCTTCCCCGGGACTGGCACAATGAGCAGTTCTTC
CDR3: CATSLPRDWHNEQFF

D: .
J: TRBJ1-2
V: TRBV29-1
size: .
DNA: TGCAGCGTTGGGGGCGGCTACACCTTC
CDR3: CSVGGGYTF

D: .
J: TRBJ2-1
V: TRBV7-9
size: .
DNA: TGTGCCAGCAGCTTAAGGGGGGATGAGCAGTTCTTC
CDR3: CASSLRGDEQFF

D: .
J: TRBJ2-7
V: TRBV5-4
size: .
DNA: TGTGCCAGCAGCTTGGGAGTGGGCGGAAGCTCCTACGAGCAGTACTTC
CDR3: CASSLGVGGSSYEQYF

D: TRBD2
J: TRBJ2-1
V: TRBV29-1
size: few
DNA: TGCAGCGCCAGAAGTTTAGCGGGGAATGAGCAGTTCTTC
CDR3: CSARSLAGNEQFF

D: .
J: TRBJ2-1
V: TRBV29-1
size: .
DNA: TGCAGCGCGCGGGCAGGCGACAATGAGCAGTTCTTC
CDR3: CSARAGDNEQFF

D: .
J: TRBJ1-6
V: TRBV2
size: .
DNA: TGTGCCAGCAGTGAGGGGGGCAGTAGTAATTCACCCCTCCACTTT
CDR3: CASSEGGSSNSPLHF

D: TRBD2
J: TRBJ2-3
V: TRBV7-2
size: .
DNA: TGTGCCAGCAGCTTAGCGGGGAGGGTGCCGCGTCCTACGCAGTATTTT
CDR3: CASSLAGRVPRPTQYF

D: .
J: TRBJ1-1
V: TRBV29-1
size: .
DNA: TGCAGCGTTGCCCGTCGAACACAGGGAGAAGCTTTCTTT
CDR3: CSVARRTQGEAFF

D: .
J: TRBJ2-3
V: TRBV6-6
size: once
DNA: TGTGCCAGCAGCCCACGGAGGGACCCTAGCACAGATACGCAGTATTTT
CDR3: CASSPRRDPSTDTQYF